The 26 T cell receptor beta chains presented below share a single source sample, sequenced in a study of T cell responses to AZD1222 COVID-19 vaccine. TCRdb's copy holds only in-frame clones and misses some; the assay was immunoSEQ multiplex PCR. The sample consists of 120,000 or so clones, over 75% of them appearing once. The sequenced sample was peripheral blood, obtained on day 0 of AZD1222 vaccination. Receptor source: an adult in good health.

The chain uses TRBV12-3 or TRBV12-4 and TRBJ2-2; D is tentatively TRBD1 or TRBD2 (6 bases each). The germline V and J ends were trimmed by 5 bases and 6 bases, with 7 bases remaining between them. The CDR3 runs 12 residues. CDR3 amino acids: CASSRGAGELFF. Written as DNA, the CDR3 is TGTGCCAGCAGTAGGGGGGCCGGGGAGCTGTTTTTT.

This chain joins TRBV7-9 and TRBJ2-7; TRBD2 might be the D (5 bases). The germline V gene encodes CDR1 SEHNR and CDR2 FQNEAQ (reference sequence). V lost 5 bases, J lost 3 bases, and 26 bases lay in between. The CDR3 has 18 residues. The CDR3 DNA reads TGTGCCAGCAGCATAACTGGACTGCCCGCAAATGGGCACTACGAGCAGTACTTC. It is translated as CASSITGLPANGHYEQYF.

This chain uses TRBV18 with TRBJ2-7; D unresolved. From germline, CDR1 is KGHSH and CDR2 LQKENI. The V gene lost 2 bases and the J gene lost 3 bases, with 5 bases spanning the gap. The length of the CDR3 is 12 residues. Written as DNA, the CDR3 is TGTGCCAGCTCACCAAAGAACTACGAGCAGTACTTC. Amino acids: CASSPKNYEQYF.

The chain joins TRBV13 to TRBJ1-1; D is ambiguous. V lost 10 bases, J lost 1 base, and 4 bases lay in between. This CDR3 is built from 10 residues. Germline assignment: CDR1 PRHDT and CDR2 FYEKMQ (reference sequence). The CDR3 region is CATGNTEAFF. In DNA form, the CDR3 reads TGTGCCACCGGGAACACTGAAGCTTTCTTT.

J is TRBJ1-1 and V is TRBV5-6; unclear D gene. This CDR3 has 14 residues. Between the trimmed V and J ends, which lost 0 bases and 1 base, there was a span of 7 bases. CDR1 is SGHDT and CDR2 is YYEEEE in the germline V gene. CDR3 bases: TGTGCCAGCAGCTTGGCGGGTCCGAACACTGAAGCTTTCTTT. Translated: CASSLAGPNTEAFF.

The chain joins TRBV4-1 to TRBJ2-7, with 13 nucleotides matching TRBD2. The germline CDR1 and CDR2 sequences are MGHRA and YSYEKL. This CDR3 contains 16 residues. V shed 5 bases and J 1 base; nucleotides not matched to a gene: 5. The CDR3 protein is CASSTRTSGRSYEQYF. The CDR3 DNA reads as TGCGCCAGCAGCACCCGGACTAGCGGGAGATCCTACGAGCAGTACTTC.

The chain employs TRBV28 and TRBJ1-4; 7 positions agree with TRBD1. Looked up from germline, CDR1 is MDHEN and CDR2 is SYDVKM. The V gene end was trimmed by 5 bases and the J gene end by 1 base; junction bases not matched to a gene: 7. The CDR3 totals 16 residues. The CDR3 coding sequence is TGTGCCAGCAGTGCGATAGACAGGGAAACTAATGAAAAACTGTTTTTT. Amino acids: CASSAIDRETNEKLFF.

The rearrangement joins TRBV5-1 to TRBJ2-7, with D possibly TRBD1 on 6 matching bases. V dropped 4 bases and J dropped 0 bases, with 11 bases sitting between them. The CDR3 contains 14 residues. Germline CDR1 and CDR2: SGHRS and YFSETQ. CDR3 in DNA: TGCGCCAGCAGCCCCAGGACAGACTCCTACGAGCAGTACTTC. This gives the protein CASSPRTDSYEQYF.

V is TRBV6-5 and J is TRBJ1-5, with D perhaps matching TRBD1 (6 bases). Germline V lookup: CDR1 MNHEY, CDR2 SVGAGI. With 8 bases removed from V and 7 bases from J, the gap between germline ends came to 18 bases. This CDR3 spans 14 amino acids. The CDR3 is CASVKGGDPQPQHF. CDR3 nucleotides: TGTGCCAGCGTAAAGGGGGGGGATCCACAGCCCCAGCATTTT.

This clone was counted between two and nine times. This chain connects TRBV2 to TRBJ1-2, with 7 nucleotides matching TRBD1. Germline CDR1 reads SNHLY; CDR2 reads FYNNEI. The CDR3 totals 16 residues. V shed 1 base and J 2 bases; nucleotides not matched to a gene: 7. Written as DNA, the CDR3 is TGTGCCAGCAGTGAAGAGGGGACAGTCGGGAACTATGGCTACACCTTC. This translates into CASSEEGTVGNYGYTF.

This chain joins TRBV6-2 or TRBV6-3 and TRBJ1-2; D ambiguous. Between the trimmed V and J ends, which lost 2 bases and 4 bases, there was a span of 17 bases. This CDR3 has 16 amino acids. Germline V gene sequence: CDR1 MNHEY, CDR2 SVGEGT. CDR3: CASSYDTLDLSYGYTF. The CDR3 DNA follows: TGTGCCAGCAGTTACGACACCCTGGATCTGTCCTATGGCTACACCTTC.

J is TRBJ2-7 and V is TRBV21-1; no check of the table's D call, TRBD1, against the DNA was made. TRBV21-1 is a pseudogene locus. The CDR3 loop spans 16 amino acids. CDR3 bases: TGTGCCAGCAGCAAAGTCAACGACAGTGCGGTCTACGAGCAGTACTTC. Encoded protein: CASSKVNDSAVYEQYF.

The chain is built from TRBV4-3 and TRBJ2-5, with 8 nucleotides matching TRBD2. V gave up 0 bases and J gave up 2 bases; unmatched junction bases: 11. The CDR3 runs to 18 residues. Germline V gene data show CDR1 as LGHNA and CDR2 as YSLEER. CDR3 coding DNA: TGCGCCAGCAGCCAAGATCGAGCACTAGCGGTCATACAAGAGACCCAGTACTTC. This codes for CASSQDRALAVIQETQYF.

This chain links TRBV4-2 with TRBJ2-5; D is perhaps TRBD1 (6 bases). The CDR3 has 16 residues. The germline V gene has CDR1 LGHNA and CDR2 YNFKEQ. Trimming took off 0 bases at V and 1 base at J, with 12 bases between the two ends. For the CDR3, the DNA is TGTGCCAGCAGCCAAGAGAGAGGGGGAACCCAAGAGACCCAGTACTTC. Protein sequence: CASSQERGGTQETQYF.

The rearrangement joins TRBV6-2 or TRBV6-3 to TRBJ1-1, with a tentative D call TRBD1 (6 bases). The V end was cut by 5 bases, the J end by 0 bases, with 7 bases between. The germline gives CDR1 MNHEY, CDR2 SVGEGT. The CDR3 extends over 13 amino acids. The CDR3 bases are TGTGCCAGCAGTAGGGGGATGAACACTGAAGCTTTCTTT. Its protein product is CASSRGMNTEAFF.

The chain employs TRBV25-1 and TRBJ1-6; possible D gene TRBD1, 6 bases. CDR3 length: 16 residues. V dropped 5 bases and J dropped 9 bases, with 20 bases sitting between them. Germline-derived CDR1 and CDR2 are MGHDK and SYGVNS. CDR3 in DNA: TGTGCCAGCAGTTCTACCTTAGGGGGGGTGTCTTCACCCCTCCACTTT. The encoded protein is CASSSTLGGVSSPLHF.

The chain employs TRBV27 and TRBJ2-7; a weak D match, TRBD1 (5 bases). Germline assignment: CDR1 MNHEY and CDR2 SMNVEV (reference sequence). Trimming removed 6 bases from V and 6 bases from J, with 15 bases in between. CDR3 length: 13 residues. CDR3 amino acids: CASSPLTVTEQYF. The CDR3 DNA sequence: TGTGCCAGCAGCCCCTTGACAGTCACCGAGCAGTACTTC.

CDR3 sequence reads: CAVSGGNTEAFF. In DNA, the CDR3 is TGTGCCGTCTCAGGGGGTAACACTGAAGCTTTCTTT. The chain joins TRBV7-2 to TRBJ1-1; 7 bases align to TRBD1. The CDR3 is 12 residues long. From germline, CDR1 is SGHTA and CDR2 FQGNSA. The J segment lost 2 bases and the V segment lost 11 bases, leaving 5 bases of the junction unmatched.

The chain links TRBV3-1 (or the pseudogene TRBV3-2) to TRBJ2-7; no firm D call. Germline V lookup: CDR1 LGHDT, CDR2 YNNKEL (reference sequence). V was clipped by 1 base and J by 2 bases, with 12 bases between them. The CDR3 contains 15 residues. For the CDR3, the DNA is TGTGCCAGCAGCCAAGGAATTGTCCTTACCTACGAGCAGTACTTC. As protein: CASSQGIVLTYEQYF.

The V call is TRBV12-3 or TRBV12-4, the J call TRBJ2-1; D call uncertain. Trimming took 3 bases from V and 6 from J, leaving 9 bases between them. The CDR3 runs 13 residues. The CDR3 nucleotides read TGTGCCAGCAGTTTCCTGTTAGGCAATGAGCAGTTCTTC. It is translated as CASSFLLGNEQFF.

The rearrangement uses TRBV12-3 or TRBV12-4 and TRBJ2-1; TRBD1 might be the D (6 bases). Trimming cost V 8 bases and J 7 bases, with 9 bases left between them. There are 11 residues in the CDR3. CDR3 region: CASVQGNEQFF. The CDR3 nucleotides are TGTGCCAGCGTTCAGGGGAATGAGCAGTTCTTC.

The genes are TRBV28 and TRBJ1-1, with 7 bases identical to TRBD1. V lost 5 bases, J lost 5 bases, and 5 bases stayed unmatched. The CDR3 totals 13 residues. Germline lookup yields CDR1 MDHEN and CDR2 SYDVKM. Here the CDR3 DNA reads TGTGCCAGCAGTCGACAGGGTTGGACTGAAGCTTTCTTT. Translation: CASSRQGWTEAFF.

The chain combines TRBV2 with TRBJ1-5; 9 positions agree with TRBD1. Germline V lookup: CDR1 SNHLY, CDR2 FYNNEI. The V gene end was trimmed by 4 bases and the J gene end by 2 bases; junction bases not matched to a gene: 3. The CDR3 covers 15 residues. This CDR3 reads CASSAQGARNQPQHF. The CDR3 nucleotides are TGTGCCAGCAGTGCACAGGGGGCTCGCAATCAGCCCCAGCATTTT.

A note on this clone: At the DNA level, this CDR3 is encoded by other sequences in the same sample as well. CDR3 sequence: CATGGYSNQPQHF. DNA of the CDR3: TGTGCCACCGGGGGGTATAGCAATCAGCCCCAGCATTTT. This chain uses TRBV24-1 with TRBJ1-5, with D maybe TRBD1 (5 bases). V was trimmed by 9 bases and J by 0 bases, leaving 8 bases between them. CDR1 and CDR2 (germline): KGHDR, SFDVKD. The CDR3 has 13 amino acids.

The chain uses TRBV4-3 and TRBJ2-1, with TRBD2 matching 8 bases. The CDR3 loop spans 17 amino acids. V shed 0 bases, J shed 0 bases, and the junction held 4 bases outside the gene matches. CDR1 and CDR2 (germline): LGHNA, YSLEER. CDR3 DNA: TGCGCCAGCAGCCAAGATAGCGGACTAGCCTCCTACAATGAGCAGTTCTTC. Translating it yields CASSQDSGLASYNEQFF.

The chain is built from TRBV28 and TRBJ2-1; TRBD1 aligns across 7 bases. The V gene's germline CDR1 is MDHEN and CDR2 SYDVKM. There are 15 residues in the CDR3. With 5 bases clipped from V and 5 bases from J, the junction kept 9 bases outside the gene matches. CDR3 sequence: CASSIDRERNNEQFF. CDR3 nucleotide sequence: TGTGCCAGCAGTATAGACAGGGAAAGGAACAATGAGCAGTTCTTC.